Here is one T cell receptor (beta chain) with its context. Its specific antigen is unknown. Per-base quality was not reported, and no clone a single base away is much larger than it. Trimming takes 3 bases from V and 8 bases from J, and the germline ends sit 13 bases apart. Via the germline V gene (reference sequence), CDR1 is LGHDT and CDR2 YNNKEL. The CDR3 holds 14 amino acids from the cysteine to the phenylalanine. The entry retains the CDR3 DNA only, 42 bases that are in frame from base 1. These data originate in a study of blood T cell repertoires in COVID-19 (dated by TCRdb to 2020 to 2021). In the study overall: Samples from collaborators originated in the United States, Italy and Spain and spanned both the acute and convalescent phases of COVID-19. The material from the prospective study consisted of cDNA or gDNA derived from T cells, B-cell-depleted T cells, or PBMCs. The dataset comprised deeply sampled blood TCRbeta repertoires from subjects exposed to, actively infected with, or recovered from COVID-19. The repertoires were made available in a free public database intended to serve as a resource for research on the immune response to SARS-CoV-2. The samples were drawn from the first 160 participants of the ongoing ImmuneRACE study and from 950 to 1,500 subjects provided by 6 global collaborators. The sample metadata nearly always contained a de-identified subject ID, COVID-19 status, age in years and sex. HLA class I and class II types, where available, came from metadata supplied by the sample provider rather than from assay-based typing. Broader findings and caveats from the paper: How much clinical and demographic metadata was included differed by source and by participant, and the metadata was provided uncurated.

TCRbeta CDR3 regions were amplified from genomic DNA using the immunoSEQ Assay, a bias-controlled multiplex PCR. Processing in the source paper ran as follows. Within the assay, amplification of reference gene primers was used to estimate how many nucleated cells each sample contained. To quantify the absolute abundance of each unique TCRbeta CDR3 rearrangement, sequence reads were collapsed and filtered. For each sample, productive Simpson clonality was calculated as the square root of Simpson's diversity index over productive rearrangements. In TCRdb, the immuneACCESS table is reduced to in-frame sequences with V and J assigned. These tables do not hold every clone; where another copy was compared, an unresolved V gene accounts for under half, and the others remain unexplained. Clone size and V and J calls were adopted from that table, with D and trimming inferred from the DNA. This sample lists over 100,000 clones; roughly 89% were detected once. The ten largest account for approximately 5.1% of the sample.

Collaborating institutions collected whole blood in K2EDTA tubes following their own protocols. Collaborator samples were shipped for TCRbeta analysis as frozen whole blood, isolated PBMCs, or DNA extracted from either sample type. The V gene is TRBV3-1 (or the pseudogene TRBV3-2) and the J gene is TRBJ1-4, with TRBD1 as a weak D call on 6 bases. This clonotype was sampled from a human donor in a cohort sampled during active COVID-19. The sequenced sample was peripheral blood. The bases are TGTGCCAGCAGCCACCGGGGAGGGGGGGAAAAACTGTTTTTT. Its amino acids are CASSHRGGGEKLFF.